The 10 T cell receptor beta chains reported below all come from one sample, sequenced in a study of cytomegalovirus exposure and HLA in healthy donors. Data came from immunoSEQ multiplex PCR; TCRdb stores just in-frame clones and leaves some out. This repertoire shows over 110,000 clones, more than 75% found once; its top ten account for roughly 10%. The sequenced sample was PBMCs. The receptor set was obtained from a man in his late teens or twenties in good health and CMV-seropositive.

V and J are TRBV6-5 and TRBJ1-1; no reliable D call. The CDR3 has 13 residues. Trimming took 9 bases from V and 1 from J, leaving 12 bases between them. Germline lookup yields CDR1 MNHEY and CDR2 SVGAGI. CDR3 protein: CARALEGNTEAFF. The CDR3 DNA is TGTGCCAGGGCCTTGGAGGGGAACACTGAAGCTTTCTTT.

The V gene is TRBV30, the J gene TRBJ2-5; tentatively, D is TRBD2 (6 bases). The CDR3 length is 13 residues. From germline, CDR1 is GTSNPN and CDR2 SVGIG (reference sequence). V was shortened by 0 bases and J by 4 bases, with 9 bases between the two germline ends. The CDR3 DNA reads TGTGCCTGGAGTGTGAGTAGCGGAGAGACCCAGTACTTC. Encoded protein: CAWSVSSGETQYF. Together with reference TRBV30 and TRBJ2-5, the CDR3 gives the full variable domain: SQTIHQWPATLVQPVGSPLSLECTVEGTSNPNLYWYRQAAGRGLQLLFYSVGIGQISSEVPQNLSASRPQDRQFILSSKKLLLSDSGFYLCAWSVSSGETQYFGPGTRLLVL.

The V gene is TRBV19, the J gene TRBJ2-1; 9 nucleotides align to TRBD2. The CDR3 is made up of 13 amino acids. The germline gives CDR1 LNHDA, CDR2 SQIVND (reference sequence). V shed 11 bases, J shed 7 bases, and the junction held 9 bases outside the gene matches. CDR3 loop: CACGGAWGNEQFF. The CDR3 DNA sequence: TGTGCCTGCGGGGGGGCCTGGGGTAATGAGCAGTTCTTC.

This clone was counted a single time. The rearrangement uses TRBV5-1 and TRBJ2-3; TRBD2 might be the D (6 bases). Germline values: CDR1 SGHRS, CDR2 YFSETQ. Trimming took off 4 bases at V and 2 bases at J, with 11 bases between the two ends. There are 14 residues in the CDR3. The CDR3 DNA is TGCGCCAGCAGCCGGGAGCGGAACACAGATACGCAGTATTTT. Protein sequence: CASSRERNTDTQYF.

The J gene is TRBJ1-6, the V gene TRBV23-1; 7 bases are a match to TRBD1. TRBV23-1 is placed among ORFs of uncertain function. V lost 6 bases to trimming and J lost 3 bases; unmatched junction nucleotides: 20. This CDR3 is 20 amino acids long. Written as DNA, the CDR3 is TGCGCCAGCAGATCCTGGAAGGGCTTGAGGGGGCTCTTCTATAATTCACCCCTCCACTTT. This codes for CASRSWKGLRGLFYNSPLHF.

This clone was observed a single time. This chain links TRBV5-4 with TRBJ2-3, with a tentative D call TRBD1 (6 bases). From germline, CDR1 is SGHNT and CDR2 YYREEE (reference sequence). Trimming took off 4 bases at V and 6 bases at J, with 18 bases between the two ends. CDR3 length equals 15 residues. Here the CDR3 reads CASSNPWTQGDTQYF. DNA of the CDR3: TGTGCCAGCAGCAATCCCTGGACGCAGGGGGATACGCAGTATTTT. Full variable domain (remainder filled in from reference TRBV5-4 and TRBJ2-3): ETGVTQSPTHLIKTRGQQVTLRCSSQSGHNTVSWYQQALGQGPQFIFQYYREEENGRGNFPPRFSGLQFPNYSSELNVNALELDDSALYLCASSNPWTQGDTQYFGPGTRLTVL.

The count of this clone is one. The chain has TRBV30 and TRBJ2-4; D call uncertain. The V end was cut by 2 bases, the J end by 0 bases, with 5 bases between. The CDR3 runs to 13 residues. Germline CDR1 GTSNPN, CDR2 SVGIG (reference sequence). CDR3 sequence (DNA): TGTGCCTGGAGTATACTAGCCAAAAACATTCAGTACTTC. Its protein product is CAWSILAKNIQYF.

This clone was counted only a few times. The chain links TRBV28 to TRBJ2-5; D is ambiguous. The CDR3 is made up of 15 amino acids. With 4 bases removed from V and 4 bases from J, the gap between germline ends came to 16 bases. Germline values: CDR1 MDHEN, CDR2 SYDVKM. For the CDR3, the DNA is TGTGCCAGCAGTTCCCCGATGCGCCTGCGAGAGACCCAGTACTTC. This gives the protein CASSSPMRLRETQYF.

V gene TRBV2 combines with J gene TRBJ1-2, with TRBD1 matching 7 bases. The CDR3 covers 14 residues. J was trimmed by 3 bases and V by 10 bases; bases with no gene match: 11. The V gene's germline CDR1 is SNHLY and CDR2 FYNNEI. The chain's CDR3 is CATLGQENHYGYTF. The CDR3 DNA reads as TGTGCCACACTAGGACAGGAAAACCACTATGGCTACACCTTC.

This chain links TRBV6-5 with TRBJ2-7; 8 nucleotides line up with TRBD1. Trimming removed 5 bases from V and 0 bases from J; junction bases left unmatched: 3. Germline assignment: CDR1 MNHEY and CDR2 SVGAGI. The CDR3 consists of 14 residues. The CDR3 DNA reads TGTGCCAGCAGTAAAGGGACAGGCTCCTACGAGCAGTACTTC. This sequence encodes CASSKGTGSYEQYF.